What follows are 15 T cell receptor beta chains derived from one specimen sequenced in a study of identical twins. TCRdb re-derived calls from the 5' RACE reads in MiXCR, one entry per CDR3 protein. This table has 700,000 or so distinct CDR3 sequences, around 8.3% appearing once. The same specimen was also included in a second study, on yellow fever vaccine responses in identical twins.

Material for sequencing was PBMCs. The source is a woman between 18 and 29 years old in good health.

Ten or more counts support this clonotype. The chain is built from TRBV4-3 and TRBJ2-4; D is ambiguous. CDR1 LGHNA and CDR2 YSLEER come from the germline V gene. The germline V and J ends were trimmed by 0 bases and 5 bases, with 11 bases remaining between them. The length of the CDR3 is 15 residues. CDR3 loop: CASSQEDRPENIQYF. In DNA form, the CDR3 reads TGCGCCAGCAGCCAAGAGGACCGCCCAGAAAACATTCAGTACTTC.

This clonotype was found a few times. V is TRBV9 and J is TRBJ1-6; D possibly corresponds to TRBD1 (5 bases). Trimming cost V 3 bases and J 8 bases, with 15 bases left between them. The germline gives CDR1 SGDLS, CDR2 YYNGEE. The CDR3 covers 15 residues. The CDR3 is CASSAPGRADSPLHF. CDR3 coding DNA: TGTGCCAGCAGCGCGCCCGGCAGGGCGGATTCACCCCTCCACTTT.

In this sample, this clonotype turned up many times. This chain links TRBV7-9 with TRBJ1-2; D remains ambiguous. The germline V gene has CDR1 SEHNR and CDR2 FQNEAQ (reference sequence). The CDR3 covers 13 residues. Trimming cost V 5 bases and J 7 bases, with 14 bases left between them. In DNA form, the CDR3 reads TGTGCCAGCAGCAAGACGGACTTCAGTGGCTACACCTTC. Its translation: CASSKTDFSGYTF.

This clonotype was observed a few times. The chain recombines TRBV4-2 with TRBJ2-1; 11 nucleotides agree with TRBD2. This CDR3 has 17 residues. V lost 1 base, J lost 8 bases, and 10 bases stayed unmatched. Per the germline V gene, CDR1 is LGHNA and CDR2 is YNFKEQ. CDR3 sequence: CASSQVISGGALDEQFF. The CDR3 DNA is TGTGCCAGCAGCCAAGTTATTAGCGGGGGGGCTCTGGATGAGCAGTTCTTC.

This clonotype was detected only a few times. The chain employs TRBV20-1 and TRBJ2-3; 11 bases are shared with TRBD2. This CDR3 is built from 16 residues. J gave up 2 bases and V 0 bases, and 4 bases lay outside the gene matches. CDR1 DFQATT and CDR2 SNEGSKA come from the germline V gene (reference sequence). The CDR3 loop reads CSARDLAGGHTDTQYF. The CDR3 coding sequence is TGCAGTGCTAGAGATTTAGCGGGGGGGCACACAGATACGCAGTATTTT.

This clonotype was found a few times. The V and J genes are TRBV6-2 or TRBV6-3 and TRBJ2-7, with D maybe TRBD1 (5 bases). CDR3 size: 15 residues. The V end was cut by 2 bases, the J end by 3 bases, with 14 bases between. Germline V gene data show CDR1 as MNHEY and CDR2 as SVGEGT. The DNA of the CDR3 is TGTGCCAGCAGTTACGCCGCAGACAGCAGCTACGAGCAGTACTTC. This translates into CASSYAADSSYEQYF.

This clonotype was detected only a few times. This sequence joins TRBV6-5 and TRBJ2-7; D possibly corresponds to TRBD1 (5 bases). From germline, CDR1 is MNHEY and CDR2 SVGAGI. V was cut by 7 bases and J by 7 bases, with 11 bases left in between. The CDR3 sequence is 11 residues long. CDR3 loop: CASTNAGEQYF. As DNA, the CDR3 is TGTGCCAGCACCAACGCAGGGGAGCAGTACTTC.

The chain is built from TRBV20-1 and TRBJ2-1, with a tentative D call TRBD1 (6 bases). The CDR3 is 15 residues long. Germline CDR1 reads DFQATT; CDR2 reads SNEGSKA (reference sequence). V was clipped by 3 bases and J by 3 bases, with 15 bases between them. The CDR3 here is CSASEVTGNYNEQFF. CDR3 in DNA: TGCAGTGCTAGCGAGGTCACAGGGAACTACAATGAGCAGTTCTTC.

In this sample, this clonotype turned up many times. The chain couples TRBV6-4 to TRBJ1-1; perhaps TRBD1 as D (5 bases). The CDR3 spans 13 residues. The V gene's germline CDR1 is MRHNA and CDR2 SNTAGT. Trimming removed 3 bases from V and 1 base from J, with 6 bases in between. CDR3 nucleotides: TGTGCCAGCAGTGAAAGGGGGAACACTGAAGCTTTCTTT. Translation: CASSERGNTEAFF.

The V call is TRBV7-8, the J call TRBJ2-6; 7 bases are a match to TRBD2. This CDR3 has 19 residues. V lost 7 bases, J lost 2 bases, and 17 bases stayed unmatched. Germline lookup yields CDR1 SGHVS and CDR2 FQNEAQ. The CDR3 here is CASTERAGEGYTGANVLTF. The CDR3 DNA reads TGTGCCAGCACCGAAAGGGCGGGAGAGGGGTATACTGGGGCCAACGTCCTGACTTTC.

This clonotype appeared a few times. The V gene is TRBV20-1, the J gene TRBJ2-7; 7 bases align to TRBD2. This CDR3 region has 13 residues. CDR1 and CDR2 from the germline V gene are DFQATT and SNEGSKA (reference sequence). The J segment lost 3 bases and the V segment lost 3 bases, leaving 5 bases of the junction unmatched. CDR3 in DNA: TGCAGTGCTAGGGGGAAGCGGGACTACGAGCAGTACTTC. It encodes CSARGKRDYEQYF.

This clonotype was seen a handful of times. CDR3 amino acids: CASSLSVEGEQFF. In DNA, the CDR3 is TGTGCCAGCAGTTTATCCGTTGAGGGTGAGCAGTTCTTC. The chain joins TRBV27 to TRBJ2-1, with D possibly TRBD2 on 5 matching bases. The CDR3 sequence is 13 residues long. CDR1 is MNHEY, CDR2 SMNVEV, per germline (reference sequence). V was shortened by 0 bases and J by 9 bases, with 9 bases between the two germline ends.

This clonotype was recorded a few times. V gene TRBV27 combines with J gene TRBJ2-3, with D tentatively TRBD1 (5 bases). V lost 6 bases to trimming and J lost 6 bases, with 16 bases between them. The CDR3 sequence is 14 residues long. The germline V gene encodes CDR1 MNHEY and CDR2 SMNVEV (reference sequence). The CDR3 sequence: CASREGAGRDTQYF. The CDR3 DNA follows: TGTGCCAGCAGGGAAGGGGCCGGCCGGGATACGCAGTATTTT.

The J gene is TRBJ2-6, the V gene TRBV7-9; D possibly corresponds to TRBD2 (6 bases). The V gene lost 10 bases and the J gene lost 1 base, with 11 bases spanning the gap. In germline, CDR1 is SEHNR, CDR2 FQNEAQ (reference sequence). This CDR3 spans 14 amino acids. For the CDR3, the DNA is TGTGCCACCGACGGGGGTTCTGGGGCCAACGTCCTGACTTTC. This translates into CATDGGSGANVLTF.

V usage is TRBV5-1 and J usage is TRBJ2-2; D call uncertain. V lost 0 bases to trimming and J lost 4 bases, with 19 bases between them. The V gene's germline CDR1 is SGHRS and CDR2 YFSETQ. This CDR3 has 18 amino acids. CDR3 residues: CASSLGSGGTTSTGELFF. CDR3 sequence (DNA): TGCGCCAGCAGCTTGGGATCGGGCGGTACTACGTCCACCGGGGAGCTGTTTTTT.